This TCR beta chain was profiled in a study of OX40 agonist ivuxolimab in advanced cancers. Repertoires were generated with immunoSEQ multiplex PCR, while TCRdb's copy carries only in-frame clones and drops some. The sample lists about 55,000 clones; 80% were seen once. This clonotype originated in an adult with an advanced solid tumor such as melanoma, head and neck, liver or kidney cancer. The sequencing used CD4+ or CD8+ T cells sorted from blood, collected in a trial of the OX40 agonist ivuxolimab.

CDR3 DNA sequence: TGTGCCAGCAGTCTACCCGGGAGGAACACTGAAGCTTTCTTT. Amino acids: CASSLPGRNTEAFF. The chain combines TRBV6-6 with TRBJ1-1; D not certain. This CDR3 comprises 14 residues. V lost 5 bases, J lost 1 base, and 11 bases lay in between. In germline, CDR1 is MNHNY, CDR2 SVGAGI (reference sequence).